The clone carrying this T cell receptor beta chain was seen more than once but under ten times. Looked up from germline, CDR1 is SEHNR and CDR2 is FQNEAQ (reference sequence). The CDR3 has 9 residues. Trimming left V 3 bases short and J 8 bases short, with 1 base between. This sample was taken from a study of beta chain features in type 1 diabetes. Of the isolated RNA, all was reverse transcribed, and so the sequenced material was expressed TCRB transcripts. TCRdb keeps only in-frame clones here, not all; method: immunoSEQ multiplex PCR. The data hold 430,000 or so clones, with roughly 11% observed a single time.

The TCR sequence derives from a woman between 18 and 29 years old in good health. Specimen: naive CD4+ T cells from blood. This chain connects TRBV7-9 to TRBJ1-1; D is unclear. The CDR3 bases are TGTGCCAGCAGCTTCGAAGCTTTCTTT. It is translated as CASSFEAFF.